This TCR beta chain stems from a study of response to subunit inactivated influenza vaccine. Study-level results: Authors suggested each seasonal flu vaccination may recruit only limited numbers of new T cells.

The germline CDR1 and CDR2 sequences are LGHNT and FRNRAP. Between the trimmed V and J ends, which lost 3 bases and 1 base, there was a span of 1 base. This CDR3 spans 13 amino acids. TCRdb processed the RT-PCR reads anew with MiXCR; each CDR3 protein has one entry. The sample contains 800,000 or so distinct CDR3 sequences, 21% of which appear only once. The sample holds many counts of this clonotype. Its antigen is undetermined. Sequences were derived from PBMCs from blood, sampled more than 4 days after vaccination. This clonotype was sampled from a man in his fifties who received an inactivated influenza vaccine. The chain carries TRBV12-5 and TRBJ2-6; D unresolved. CDR3 DNA: TGTGCTAGTGGTTTATCTGGGGCCAACGTCCTGACTTTC. The encoded protein is CASGLSGANVLTF.